This TCR beta chain was sequenced in a study of OX40 agonist ivuxolimab in advanced cancers. Study as a whole: Ivuxolimab doses were 0.01, 0.1, 0.3, 1.5, 3 or 10 mg/kg every 2 weeks. Those enrolled were roughly 80% male, with a mean age of about 66 years and ages from roughly 23 to 79.

Germline CDR1 MNHNS, CDR2 SASEGT. Unmatched junction bases numbered 4, after V lost 3 bases and J lost 7 bases. The CDR3 is 13 amino acids. A few counts support this clone. What it binds is unknown. Profiling relied on immunoSEQ multiplex PCR, and the TCRdb table lists in-frame clones only, not all of them. In the table there are about 95,000 clones, 90% to 95% of which are singletons. Broader study findings: Doses of 0.1 to 3.0 mg/kg were accompanied by clonal expansion of CD4+ and CD8+ blood T cells by week 6.

The sequencing here drew on CD4+ or CD8+ T cells sorted from blood, taken in a trial of the OX40 agonist ivuxolimab. The chain is built from TRBV6-1 and TRBJ1-2, with TRBD1 matching 8 bases. This receptor was taken from an adult with an advanced solid tumor such as melanoma, head and neck, liver or kidney cancer. The CDR3 loop reads CASSEWTGRGYTF. The CDR3 nucleotides read TGTGCCAGCAGTGAGTGGACAGGGCGTGGCTACACCTTC.